This T cell receptor beta chain emerged from a study of blood T cell repertoires in COVID-19 (dated by TCRdb to 2020 to 2022). Describing the broader study: Collaborator samples came from the United States, Italy and Spain and covered acute and convalescent phases of COVID-19. The prospective study material was composed of cDNA or gDNA derived from T cells, B-cell-depleted T cells, or PBMCs. The dataset comprised deeply sampled blood TCRbeta repertoires from subjects exposed to, actively infected with, or recovered from COVID-19. The repertoires were released in a freely available public database meant as a resource for research on the immune response to SARS-CoV-2. Samples came from the ongoing ImmuneRACE study (first 160 participants) plus 1,254 subjects from 6 global collaborators. The sample metadata nearly always contained a de-identified subject ID, COVID-19 status, age in years and sex. HLA class I and class II types, where available, came from metadata supplied by the sample provider rather than from assay-based typing.

What the research found in general, with its limitations: Clinical and demographic metadata were provided uncurated, with the amount varying by source and participant.

TCRbeta CDR3 regions were amplified from genomic DNA by means of the immunoSEQ Assay, a bias-controlled multiplex PCR. The authors processed their data as follows. Nucleated cell counts per sample were estimated from amplification of reference gene primers within the assay. To quantify the absolute abundance of each unique TCRbeta CDR3 rearrangement, sequence reads were collapsed and filtered. For each sample, productive Simpson clonality was calculated by taking the square root of Simpson's diversity index across productive rearrangements. The table comes from immuneACCESS by way of TCRdb, which keeps in-frame sequences with V and J called. Part of the clones is missing from these tables; in studies checked, under half for an unresolved V gene and the rest for unknown reasons. V, J and clone size were drawn from that table, and D and trimming were deduced from the DNA. The sample has 250,000 or so clones on record, 84% of them singletons. In total, the top ten clones hold 1.5% of the sample.

Samples from volunteer blood donors who had recovered from COVID-19 were contributed by a second Seattle source. Collaborating institutions collected whole blood in K2EDTA tubes following their own protocols. For TCRbeta analysis, collaborators shipped samples in one of three forms: frozen whole blood, isolated PBMCs, or DNA extracted from either of those sample types. Worth noting for this clone: No cognate antigen has been identified for it. Base qualities are not provided; no much larger clone lies one nucleotide away.

V lost 3 bases and J lost 5 bases; the stretch between them is 13 bases long. The CDR3 numbers 14 residues from cysteine through phenylalanine. Here the CDR3 DNA is all that survives: 42 bases in frame from base 1. CDR1 is given as SEHNR and CDR2 as FQNEAQ, both from the germline V gene (reference sequence). This clonotype was sampled from a woman aged 40 to 50 who had recovered from COVID-19. In this chain, TRBV7-9 is recombined with TRBJ1-1; the D segment cannot be called with confidence. The source material was peripheral blood. CDR3 reads: CASSFSDLGTEAFF. The DNA is as follows: TGTGCCAGCAGCTTCAGTGATCTAGGAACTGAAGCTTTCTTT.